This T cell receptor beta chain was obtained from a study of radiation and T cells in renal cell carcinoma. Profiled with immunoSEQ multiplex PCR; TCRdb holds only in-frame clones, not every one. The data hold about 140,000 clones, with approximately 82% observed a single time. Time point of the sample: baseline pretreatment blood. Treatment specified: 15 Gy SBRT to primary tumor, nephrectomy 4 weeks later. After SBRT, blood was collected at 2 and 4 weeks, plus baseline. The patient's renal cell carcinoma had clear cell pathology. Notes on the study in general: From baseline, blood top tumor clonotypes peaked at 2 weeks post-radiation.

Germline-derived CDR1 and CDR2 are MNHNS and SASEGT. The CDR3 covers 14 residues. V dropped 5 bases and J dropped 6; count of bases not matched to a gene: 4. For this clone: Its specificity is not known.

The rearrangement joins TRBV6-1 to TRBJ1-3; 10 nucleotides agree with TRBD1. The receptor's source is a woman aged 45-65 years with renal cell carcinoma. The sequences come from blood, collected from a patient whose treatment included radiotherapy and nephrectomy. The CDR3 DNA reads as TGTGCCAGCAGTCGGGACAGGGGAGAAAACACCATATATTTT. This sequence encodes CASSRDRGENTIYF.